Below, one T cell receptor (beta chain) is given with its context. What this receptor recognizes is not known. Base qualities are not provided; no much larger clone lies one nucleotide away. The cohort consisted of some 730 healthy bone marrow donors. All cohort members were sampled while nominally healthy, although unrecorded immune exposures were likely present. The donor was CMV seropositive and was included in the group of approximately 300 seropositive cohort members. A peripheral blood sample was provided by each donor, and peripheral blood mononuclear cells were used for TCR beta sequencing. Genomic DNA was extracted from the blood cell samples with the Qiagen DNeasy Blood Extraction Kit. The library came from the immunoSEQ multiplex PCR assay. For the multiplex PCR, a mixture combining 60 forward primers for TCR Vbeta segments and 13 reverse primers for TCR Jbeta segments was used. Amplification of the CDR3 region of rearranged TCR beta genes was performed with a multiplex PCR assay on genomic DNA. The Illumina HiSeq System was used to sequence the amplified TCR beta libraries as 87-base-pair reads. In the original analysis: A later analysis tallied around 80 million unique TCR beta chains across the 666 repertoires, and approximately 12 million of those chains were shared by two or more donors. Raw reads were error-corrected and collapsed into unique sequences by a nearest-neighbor algorithm in which closely related sequences were merged to remove PCR and sequencing errors. V, D and J gene segments were assigned by aligning CDR3 sequences to IMGT reference sequences. For a sequence to be retained, at least a six-nucleotide match to both a V gene segment and a J gene segment was required. Rearrangements were called productive when the CDR3 lacked stop codons and stayed in frame with V and J; all others were non-productive. CDR3 was defined according to IMGT convention as the region running from the second conserved V-encoded cysteine to the conserved J-encoded phenylalanine. The earlier analysis of about 500 of the donors excluded sequences that lacked an unambiguous match to a single V gene segment. In an earlier analysis of approximately 610 of the donors, V segments were called functional above 56.7% productive rearrangements and were called segregating when the between-donor standard deviation exceeded 5%. A statistical classification framework was built for diagnosing cytomegalovirus status from the catalog of TCR beta chain sequences. V and J gene assignment, in a later analysis, came from comparing TCR nucleotide sequences with IMGT/GENE-DB human TR gene sequences. Using the TCRdist pipeline, a later analysis assigned CDR3 sequences along with most-parsimonious VDJ recombination scenarios. In a later analysis, each TCR beta chain was defined by its CDR3 amino acid sequence together with its V-gene family, and reads lacking a unique V-gene family were excluded. In a later analysis, fewer than 600 highly shared, low-generation-probability nucleotide sequences were removed to address suspected cross-contamination and a sequencing artifact. In a later analysis, a clonal expansion index for each public chain was calculated from normalized within-repertoire ranks of inferred template counts. In a later analysis, generation probabilities were computed using a VDJ recombination model fitted to out-of-frame rearrangements, and the results were checked against IGoR. In a later analysis, TCR-TCR, TCR-HLA and TCR-CMV co-occurrence was scored with hypergeometric tests, and a repertoire-size bias correction was applied to TCR pairs. In a later analysis, false discovery rates were estimated by permuting HLA or CMV assignments 20 times. In a later analysis, co-occurring TCRs were grouped with DBSCAN, and TCRdist sequence similarity was added when clustering was performed within HLA-allele-positive subsets. For co-occurrence clustering, repertoires with fewer than 30,000 or more than 120,000 public chains were excluded, along with roughly five repertoires with anomalous nucleotide sharing. TCRdb provides this immuneACCESS table in a form limited to in-frame rearrangements. Some clones are lacking; in checked studies, under half of them reflect an unresolved V gene, and why the rest are absent is not known. The D gene and trimming were derived from the DNA, and the V and J assignments and clone size from that table. The sample profile shows fewer than 200,000 clones; 81% of them were found once. Just under 5% of the sample is taken by the ten largest.

The data derive from a study of cytomegalovirus exposure and HLA in healthy donors (dated by TCRdb to the late 2010s). Looking at the study overall: An earlier analysis of 587 of the donors reported approximately 280 Gb of sequence data and 117 million unique TCR beta sequences obtained from about 170 million T cells. Donor age, sex, ethnicity and CMV serostatus were compiled together with the repertoire data. Among about 370 genotyped donors of the cohort, an average of approximately 240,000 unique TCR beta nucleotide sequences was sequenced per donor, of which 15% to 20% were non-productive. All discovery cohort repertoires had been generated on a single sequencing platform. An early release covering roughly 600 HLA-typed donors comprised 250 to 350 gigabases of sequencing data and roughly 86 million unique TCR sequences. The study aimed to test whether cataloging public T cell receptors could reveal signatures of past pathogen exposure. In the later analysis, no new phenotypic data were used to find candidate immune exposures; instead, reliance was placed on TCR beta sequences and their occurrence across donors. The T cell repertoires of around 670 subjects were profiled by immunosequencing and related to cytomegalovirus serostatus. An earlier analysis of about 600 of the donors used high-throughput TCR beta sequencing to judge whether each TCR beta V gene segment behaved as functional or pseudogenic. A separate validation cohort of roughly 110 different subjects was used in addition to the roughly 720-subject first cohort. The number of typed donors differed by locus: 629-630 for A, B, C, DRB1 and DQB1; roughly 510 for DQA1; 600 to 610 for DPA1; and some 450 for DPB1. To study patterns of TCR occurrence, a later analysis re-analyzed previously published TCR beta repertoires from around 670 donors and added high-resolution HLA genotyping. Genome-wide SNP genotypes for about 55% of the 666 donors were used in a later genetic analysis, which treated that subset as a discovery cohort. To predict cytomegalovirus infection status, the study combined high-throughput TCR immunosequencing, statistical association of individual TCRs with disease status, and machine learning. Of the 300 to 450 genotyped donors, 75% to 85% were placed in the genetic ancestry cluster associated with self-reported Caucasian donors. HLA typing included class I and class II loci at four-digit resolution. Several DR-DQ haplotypes were treated as single units for association and clustering because of strong linkage in the cohort. The study at large found these results: A total of 150 to 200 TCR beta chains were listed by the study as associated with cytomegalovirus. According to a later analysis, parvovirus B19, influenza, CMV and Epstein-Barr virus appeared linked to several top co-occurrence clusters. A group of highly shared sequence variants was considered likely to be a technical artifact of the sequencing pipeline. It was suggested by the authors that the approach could potentially be generalized to other disease states and immunological phenotypes. A later analysis found that HLA-associated TCR beta chains were more clonally expanded and had lower generation probabilities than equally common non-associated chains. Assigning TCR associations to individual alleles was difficult when HLA alleles, especially DR and DQ, strongly co-occurred. An earlier analysis of 587 of the donors showed that most TCR beta V segments appeared in productive rearrangements either about 87% or about 30% of the time, which broadly matched IMGT annotations. CMV serostatus was the only immune exposure information available for the cohort. Some 16 rarely observed V segments, including chromosome 9 orphons, were excluded from the earlier analysis of several hundred of the donors because counts were too low. According to a later genetic analysis, donors in an Asian-associated ancestry cluster had fewer N-insertions in productive TCRs than the approximately 670-donor mean. A later genetic analysis associated a missense DCLRE1C variant with V-gene and J-gene trimming of TCR beta chains, and an independent cohort replicated the association. Because the 87-base-pair reads could not distinguish some IMGT-functional V segments, including TRBV6-2 and TRBV6-3, those segments were excluded. In a later analysis, the rate of TCR association differed among HLA loci, with DRB1 alleles having the most associated TCRs and HLA-C alleles having the fewest. A further reported finding was that TCR beta sequences accurately predicted the HLA-A and HLA-B alleles for most subjects in the first cohort. Roughly uniform sequencing depth across donors was assumed in presence/absence analyses, although this assumption may not hold. Most TCR sequences were observed very rarely across donors, whereas some public TCRs were present in many individuals. The cohort was sequenced for TCR beta chains only, and without alpha or paired-chain data the features that could be detected were limited. The classifier was reported to diagnose cytomegalovirus status with high specificity and sensitivity in both the original and validation cohorts. Linkage disequilibrium might explain the correlated functional status among segregating V segments, but an unknown experimental factor could not be ruled out. In a later analysis, most CMV-associated TCR beta chains were found to appear HLA-restricted, with HLA associations seemingly driven largely by CMV exposure. At a false discovery rate of 0.05, a later analysis linked fewer than 20,000 TCR beta sequences to specific HLA alleles. HLA typing was unavailable for some donors at each locus, so association tests used only the typed subset. A few of the identified cytomegalovirus-associated TCR beta chains were confirmed in vitro to be specific for cytomegalovirus antigens.

From a lookup of the germline V gene, CDR1 and CDR2 are SGDLS and YYNGEE. The trim is 0 bases for V and 6 bases for J, with a gap of 10 bases between the germline ends. The CDR3 numbers 13 residues from cysteine through phenylalanine. The sequence is cut down to CDR3 DNA, 39 bases in frame from base 1. The TCR sequence derives from a woman younger than 30 in good health and CMV-seropositive. The sequenced material came from PBMCs. The rearrangement combines TRBV9 with TRBJ2-7, with a tentative D gene TRBD2 over 6 matching bases. At the DNA level, the sequence is TGTGCCAGCAGCGTAGATGCGGGGCGCGAGCAGTACTTC. Its amino acids are CASSVDAGREQYF.